The clone carrying this TCR beta chain was detected ten times or more. This sample is drawn from a study of T-cell reconstitution after alpha-beta-depleted transplantation in children. Preparing the TCRbeta library involved the use of unique molecular identifiers. TCRdb analysed the PCR reads with MiXCR anew, one entry per CDR3 protein. The sample lists some 200,000 distinct CDR3 sequences, 6.5% to 7.5% occurring once. Germline V CDR1 and CDR2: SGHKS, YYEKEE (reference sequence). The CDR3 sequence is 17 residues long. With V trimmed by 0 bases and J by 4 bases, 11 bases remained unmatched. The sequencing used PBMCs from the stem cell graft donor, collected from the stem cell graft. This chain uses TRBV5-5 with TRBJ2-3; 7 bases fit TRBD1. This receptor was identified in a human donor who donated a stem cell graft to a child with Wiskott-Aldrich syndrome. The chain's CDR3 is CASSLVFHRGVADTQYF. The CDR3 bases are TGTGCCAGCAGCTTGGTATTTCACAGGGGAGTTGCAGATACGCAGTATTTT.